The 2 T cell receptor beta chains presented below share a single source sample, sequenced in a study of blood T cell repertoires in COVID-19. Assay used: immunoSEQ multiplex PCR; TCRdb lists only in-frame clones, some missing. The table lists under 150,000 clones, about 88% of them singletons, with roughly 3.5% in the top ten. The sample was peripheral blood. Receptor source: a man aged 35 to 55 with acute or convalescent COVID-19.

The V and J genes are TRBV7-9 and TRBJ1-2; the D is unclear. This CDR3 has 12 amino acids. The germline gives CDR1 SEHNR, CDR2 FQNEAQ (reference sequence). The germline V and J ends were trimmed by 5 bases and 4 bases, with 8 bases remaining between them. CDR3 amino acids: CASSRSVYGYTF. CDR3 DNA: TGTGCCAGCAGCCGAAGCGTCTATGGCTACACCTTC.

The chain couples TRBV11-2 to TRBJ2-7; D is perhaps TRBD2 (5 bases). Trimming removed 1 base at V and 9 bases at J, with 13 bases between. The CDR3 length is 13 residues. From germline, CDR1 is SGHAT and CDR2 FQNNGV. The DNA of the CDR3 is TGTGCCAGCAGCTTAGTCGCCGAGGGCAGGCAGTACTTC. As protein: CASSLVAEGRQYF.